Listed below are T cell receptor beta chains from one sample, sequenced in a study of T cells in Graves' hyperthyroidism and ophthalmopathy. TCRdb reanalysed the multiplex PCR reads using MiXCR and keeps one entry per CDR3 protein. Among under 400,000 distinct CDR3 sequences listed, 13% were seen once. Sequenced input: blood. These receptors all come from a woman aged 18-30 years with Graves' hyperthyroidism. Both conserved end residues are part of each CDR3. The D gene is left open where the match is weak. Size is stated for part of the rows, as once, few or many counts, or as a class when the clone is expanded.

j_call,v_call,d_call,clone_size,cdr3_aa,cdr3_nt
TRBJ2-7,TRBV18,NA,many,CASSPPRAESYEQYF,TGTGCCAGCTCACCACCGAGGGCGGAATCCTACGAGCAGTACTTC
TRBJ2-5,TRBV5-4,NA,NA,CASSLAEQETQYF,TGTGCCAGCAGCTTGGCGGAGCAAGAGACCCAGTACTTC
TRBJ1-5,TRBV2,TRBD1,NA,CAWSDRVNQPQHF,TGTGCCTGGTCGGACAGGGTAAATCAGCCCCAGCATTTT
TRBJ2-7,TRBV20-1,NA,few,CSAGQSKVYEQYF,TGCAGTGCTGGACAGAGCAAAGTCTACGAGCAGTACTTC
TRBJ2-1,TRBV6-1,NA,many,CASSEASRRAFESSYNEQFF,TGTGCCAGCAGTGAAGCTAGCCGGAGGGCCTTCGAAAGCTCCTACAATGAGCAGTTCTTC
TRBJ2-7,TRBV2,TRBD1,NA,CASSPRGPAEVEQYF,TGTGCCAGCAGCCCCAGGGGGCCGGCCGAGGTCGAGCAGTACTTC
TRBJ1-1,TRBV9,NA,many,CASSVEEGKTEAFF,TGTGCCAGCAGCGTAGAGGAGGGGAAGACTGAAGCTTTCTTT
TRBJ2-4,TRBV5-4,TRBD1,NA,CASSSGGQGASVQYF,TGTGCCAGCAGCTCTGGCGGACAGGGGGCTTCGGTTCAGTACTTC
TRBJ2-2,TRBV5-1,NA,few,CASSLTGFTGELFF,TGCGCCAGCAGCCTCACGGGTTTCACCGGGGAGCTGTTTTTT
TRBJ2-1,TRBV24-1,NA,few,CATGAGSYNEQFF,TGTGCCACCGGGGCAGGATCCTACAATGAGCAGTTCTTC
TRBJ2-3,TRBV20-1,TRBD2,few,CSAFERGGHYPDTQYF,TGCAGTGCCTTCGAGCGGGGGGGCCATTATCCAGATACGCAGTATTTT
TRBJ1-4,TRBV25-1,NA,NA,CASSVATNEKLFF,TGTGCCAGCAGTGTCGCCACTAATGAAAAACTGTTTTTT
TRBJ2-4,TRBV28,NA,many,CASRHLLRENIQYF,TGTGCCAGCAGACACTTACTCAGGGAAAACATTCAGTACTTC
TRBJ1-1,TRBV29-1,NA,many,CSVDRTTTEAFF,TGCAGCGTTGACCGGACGACGACTGAAGCTTTCTTT
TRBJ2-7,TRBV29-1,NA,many,CSVVGGASYEQYF,TGCAGCGTTGTAGGTGGGGCGTCCTACGAGCAGTACTTC
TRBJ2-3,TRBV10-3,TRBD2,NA,CAMGLAGFTDTQYF,TGTGCCATGGGACTAGCGGGTTTCACAGATACGCAGTATTTT
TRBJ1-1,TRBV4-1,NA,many,CASSLFEQNTEAFF,TGCGCCAGCAGCCTATTCGAACAGAACACTGAAGCTTTCTTT
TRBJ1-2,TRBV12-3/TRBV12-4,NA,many,CASRLSGYGYTF,TGTGCCAGCAGGTTATCAGGGTACGGCTACACCTTC
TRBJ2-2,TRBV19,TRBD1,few,CATGQANTGELFF,TGTGCCACGGGACAGGCGAACACCGGGGAGCTGTTTTTT
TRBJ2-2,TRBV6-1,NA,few,CASSEGQESLNTGELFF,TGTGCCAGCAGTGAAGGTCAGGAAAGCTTAAACACCGGGGAGCTGTTTTTT
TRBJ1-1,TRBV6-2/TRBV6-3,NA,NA,CASNSAHSKAFF,TGTGCCAGCAACAGCGCTCACAGTAAAGCTTTCTTT
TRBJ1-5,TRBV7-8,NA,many,CASSLVGLGGNQPQHF,TGTGCCAGCAGCTTAGTCGGACTTGGGGGCAATCAGCCCCAGCATTTT
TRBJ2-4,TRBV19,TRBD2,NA,CATTGVAGGPRKNIQYF,TGTGCCACGACCGGGGTGGCGGGAGGGCCCCGTAAAAACATTCAGTACTTC
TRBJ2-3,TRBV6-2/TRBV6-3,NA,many,CASRTRNVDTQYF,TGTGCCAGCAGAACTCGGAATGTGGATACGCAGTATTTT
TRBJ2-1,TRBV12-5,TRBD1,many,CASGTGEGSSYNEQFF,TGTGCTAGTGGGACAGGGGAAGGGAGCTCCTACAATGAGCAGTTCTTC
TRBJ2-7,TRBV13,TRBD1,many,CASSMGQPESYEQYF,TGTGCCAGCAGCATGGGACAGCCGGAGTCCTACGAGCAGTACTTC
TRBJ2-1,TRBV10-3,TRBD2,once,CATSDSPEASGQFSYNEQFF,TGTGCCACCAGTGATTCGCCCGAGGCTAGCGGGCAATTTTCCTACAATGAGCAGTTCTTC
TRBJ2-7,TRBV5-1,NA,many,CASSLLQATGQYF,TGCGCCAGCAGCTTACTACAGGCGACGGGGCAGTACTTC
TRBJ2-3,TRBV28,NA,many,CASSLSSQGLDTQYF,TGTGCCAGCAGTTTATCTTCGCAGGGCCTAGATACGCAGTATTTT
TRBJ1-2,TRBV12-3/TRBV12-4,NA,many,CASSLGGPYGYTF,TGTGCCAGCAGTTTAGGAGGCCCCTATGGCTACACCTTC
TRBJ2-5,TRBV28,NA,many,CASSLSGRSETQYF,TGTGCCAGCAGTTTATCGGGTCGGTCCGAGACCCAGTACTTC
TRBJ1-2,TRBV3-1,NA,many,CASSHWTEAYGYTF,TGTGCCAGCAGCCATTGGACAGAGGCCTATGGCTACACCTTC
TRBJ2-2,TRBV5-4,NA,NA,CASSLGGLAANTGELFF,TGTGCCAGCAGCTTGGGGGGGCTAGCGGCGAACACCGGGGAGCTGTTTTTT
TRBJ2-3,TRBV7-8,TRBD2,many,CASSAPLAGGAGTQYF,TGTGCCAGCAGCGCGCCACTAGCGGGAGGGGCGGGGACGCAGTATTTT
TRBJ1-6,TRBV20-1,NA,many,CSARDRGGYNSPLHF,TGCAGTGCTAGAGATCGGGGAGGCTATAATTCACCCCTCCACTTT
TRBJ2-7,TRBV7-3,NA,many,CASSPSATSYEQYF,TGTGCCAGCAGTCCCTCAGCGACCTCCTACGAGCAGTACTTC
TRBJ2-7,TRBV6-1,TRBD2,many,CASRNTGTSFHEQYF,TGTGCCAGCAGAAATACCGGGACTAGCTTCCACGAGCAGTACTTC
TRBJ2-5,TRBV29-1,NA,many,CSVVATDQETQYF,TGCAGCGTTGTGGCGACAGACCAAGAGACCCAGTACTTC
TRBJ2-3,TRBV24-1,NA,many,CATSDLSQGTDTQYF,TGTGCCACCAGTGATTTGTCGCAGGGCACAGATACGCAGTATTTT
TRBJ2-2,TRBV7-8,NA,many,CASSLEAGRNTGELFF,TGTGCCAGCAGCTTAGAGGCAGGGAGGAACACCGGGGAGCTGTTTTTT
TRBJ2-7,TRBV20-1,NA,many,CSASDPYEQYF,TGCAGTGCGAGTGACCCGTACGAGCAGTACTTC